Each of the 2 T cell receptor beta chains below was sequenced from the same sample in a study of human T cells and chemical hapten exposure. From the RACE reads, TCRdb called clonotypes with MiXCR, one entry per CDR3 protein. Here the sample spans 300,000 to 450,000 distinct CDR3 sequences, 4.5% to 6% being singletons. The time point here: pre-sensitization, week 0. Treatment noted: therapeutic diphenylcyclopropenone sensitization with weekly scalp DPC. The sample here was whole blood, taken in connection with sensitization to the hapten diphenylcyclopropenone (DPC). These receptors were taken from a woman aged 50 to 60 with alopecia areata. Some clones in this sample may be carry-over from other donors' samples.

This clonotype appeared many times. The V gene is TRBV5-1, the J gene TRBJ2-4; possibly TRBD2 for D (5 bases). Per germline, CDR1 SGHRS and CDR2 YFSETQ. Trimming cost V 0 bases and J 6 bases, with 10 bases left between them. This CDR3 region has 14 residues. This CDR3 is CASSLGARGNIQYF. DNA for the CDR3: TGCGCCAGCAGCTTGGGGGCCCGGGGAAACATTCAGTACTTC. Using reference TRBV5-1 and TRBJ2-4 for the parts outside the CDR3, the full variable domain is KAGVTQTPRYLIKTRGQQVTLSCSPISGHRSVSWYQQTPGQGLQFLFEYFSETQRNKGNFPGRFSGRQFSNSRSEMNVSTLELGDSALYLCASSLGARGNIQYFGAGTRLSVL.

This clonotype was counted at least ten times. This sequence joins TRBV3-1 and TRBJ1-1; 10 nucleotides align to TRBD1. The CDR3 loop spans 17 amino acids. The J segment lost 11 bases and the V segment lost 1 base, leaving 16 bases of the junction unmatched. CDR1 LGHDT and CDR2 YNNKEL come from the germline V gene (reference sequence). CDR3 protein: CASSQGVPGQGPPSAFF. The CDR3, as DNA: TGTGCCAGCAGCCAAGGGGTCCCGGGACAGGGGCCCCCCTCGGCTTTCTTT.